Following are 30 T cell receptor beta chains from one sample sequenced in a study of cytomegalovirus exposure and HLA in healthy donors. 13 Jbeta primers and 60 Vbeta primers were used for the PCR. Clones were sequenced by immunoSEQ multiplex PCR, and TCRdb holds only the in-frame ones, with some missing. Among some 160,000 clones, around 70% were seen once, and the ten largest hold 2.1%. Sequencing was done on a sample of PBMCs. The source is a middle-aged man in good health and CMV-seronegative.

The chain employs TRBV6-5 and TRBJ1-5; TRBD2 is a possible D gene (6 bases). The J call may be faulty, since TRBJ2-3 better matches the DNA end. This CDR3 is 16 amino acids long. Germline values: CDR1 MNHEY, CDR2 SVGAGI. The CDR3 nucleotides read TGTGCCAGCAGTTACTCGAATGAGGGAGGCAATCAGCCCCAGTATTTT. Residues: CASSYSNEGGNQPQYF.

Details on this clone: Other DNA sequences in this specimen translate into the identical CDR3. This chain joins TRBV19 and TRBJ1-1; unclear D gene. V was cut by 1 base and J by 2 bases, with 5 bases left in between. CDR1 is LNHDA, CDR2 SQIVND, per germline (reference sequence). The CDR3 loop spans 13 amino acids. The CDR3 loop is CASSIGRNTEAFF. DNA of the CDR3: TGTGCCAGTAGTATAGGTAGAAACACTGAAGCTTTCTTT.

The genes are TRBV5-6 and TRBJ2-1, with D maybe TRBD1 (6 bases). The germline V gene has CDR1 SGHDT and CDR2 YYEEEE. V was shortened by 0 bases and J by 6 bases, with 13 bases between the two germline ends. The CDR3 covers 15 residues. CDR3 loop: CASSLGQVGVNEQFF. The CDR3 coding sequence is TGTGCCAGCAGCTTGGGACAGGTAGGGGTCAATGAGCAGTTCTTC.

The CDR3 nucleotides are TGTGCCAGCAGTTTATACGGGAGTAGCTCCTACGAGCAGTACTTC. The encoded protein is CASSLYGSSSYEQYF. The chain combines TRBV27 with TRBJ2-7; D perhaps matches TRBD2 (6 bases). Trimming took off 1 base at V and 0 bases at J, with 10 bases between the two ends. Germline CDR1 is MNHEY and CDR2 is SMNVEV (reference sequence). CDR3 length: 15 residues.

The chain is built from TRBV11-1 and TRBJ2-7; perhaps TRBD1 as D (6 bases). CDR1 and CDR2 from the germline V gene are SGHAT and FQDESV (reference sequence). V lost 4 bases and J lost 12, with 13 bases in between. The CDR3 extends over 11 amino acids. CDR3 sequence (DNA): TGTGCCAGCAGCTCCTTAGACAGGCGGTACTTC. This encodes CASSSLDRRYF. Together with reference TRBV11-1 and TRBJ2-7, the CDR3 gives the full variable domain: EAEVAQSPRYKITEKSQAVAFWCDPISGHATLYWYRQILGQGPELLVQFQDESVVDDSQLPKDRFSAERLKGVDSTLKIQPAELGDSAMYLCASSSLDRRYFGPGTRLTVT.

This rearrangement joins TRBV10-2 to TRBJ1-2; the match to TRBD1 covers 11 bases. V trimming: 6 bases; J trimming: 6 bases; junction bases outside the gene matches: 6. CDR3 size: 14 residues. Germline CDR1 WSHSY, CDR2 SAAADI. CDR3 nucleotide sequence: TGCGCCAGCAGCGGACAGGGGGCGCAGAATGGCTACACCTTC. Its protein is CASSGQGAQNGYTF.

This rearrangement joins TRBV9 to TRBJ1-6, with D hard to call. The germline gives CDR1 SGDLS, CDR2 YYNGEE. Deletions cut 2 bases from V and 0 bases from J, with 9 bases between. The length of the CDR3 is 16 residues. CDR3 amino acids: CASSVGTSSYNSPLHF. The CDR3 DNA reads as TGTGCCAGCAGCGTGGGCACGAGCTCCTATAATTCACCCCTCCACTTT.

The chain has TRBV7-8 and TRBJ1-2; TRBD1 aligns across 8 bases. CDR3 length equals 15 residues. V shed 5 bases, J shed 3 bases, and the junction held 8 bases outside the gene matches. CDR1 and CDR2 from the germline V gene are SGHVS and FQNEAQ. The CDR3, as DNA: TGTGCCAGCAGCCTAAGCAGGGGGCAGCACTATGGCTACACCTTC. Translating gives CASSLSRGQHYGYTF.

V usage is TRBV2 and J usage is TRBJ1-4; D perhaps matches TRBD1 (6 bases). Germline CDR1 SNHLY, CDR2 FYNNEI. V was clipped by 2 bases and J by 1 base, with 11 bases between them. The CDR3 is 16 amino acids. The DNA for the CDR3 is TGTGCCAGCAGTGAAAGGGGGGGAGGAACTAATGAAAAACTGTTTTTT. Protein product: CASSERGGGTNEKLFF.

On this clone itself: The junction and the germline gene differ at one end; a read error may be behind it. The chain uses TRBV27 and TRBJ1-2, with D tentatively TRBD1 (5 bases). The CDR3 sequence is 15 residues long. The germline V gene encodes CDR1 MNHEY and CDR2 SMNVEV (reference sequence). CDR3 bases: TGTGCCAGCAGCTTTACAGGCGCGCTTGGCTATGGCTACCCCTTC. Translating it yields CASSFTGALGYGYPF.

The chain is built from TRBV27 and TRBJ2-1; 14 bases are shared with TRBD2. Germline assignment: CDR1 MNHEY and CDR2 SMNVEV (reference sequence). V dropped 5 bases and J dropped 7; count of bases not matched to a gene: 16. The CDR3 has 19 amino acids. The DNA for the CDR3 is TGTGCCAGCAGTCCAGCGACTAGCGGGAGGGCCGTGAGAGTAAATGAGCAGTTCTTC. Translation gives CASSPATSGRAVRVNEQFF.

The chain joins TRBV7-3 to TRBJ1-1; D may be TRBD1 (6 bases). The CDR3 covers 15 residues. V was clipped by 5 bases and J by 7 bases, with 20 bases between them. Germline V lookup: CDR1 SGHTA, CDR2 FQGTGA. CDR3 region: CASSLTPGHQNEAFF. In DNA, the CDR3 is TGTGCCAGCAGCCTCACTCCGGGACACCAAAATGAAGCTTTCTTT.

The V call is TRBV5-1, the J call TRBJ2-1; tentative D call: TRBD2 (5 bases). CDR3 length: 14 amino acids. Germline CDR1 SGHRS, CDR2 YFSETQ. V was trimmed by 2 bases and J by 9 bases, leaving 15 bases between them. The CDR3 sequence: CASSFTLIASEQFF. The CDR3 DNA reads TGCGCCAGCAGCTTTACGCTTATAGCGTCTGAGCAGTTCTTC.

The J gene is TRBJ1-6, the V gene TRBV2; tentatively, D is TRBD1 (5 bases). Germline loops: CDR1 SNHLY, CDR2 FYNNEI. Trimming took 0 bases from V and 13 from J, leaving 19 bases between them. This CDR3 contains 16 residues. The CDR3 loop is CASSEAQLGRDFPLHF. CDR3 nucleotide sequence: TGTGCCAGCAGTGAAGCGCAATTGGGGCGAGATTTCCCCCTCCACTTT.

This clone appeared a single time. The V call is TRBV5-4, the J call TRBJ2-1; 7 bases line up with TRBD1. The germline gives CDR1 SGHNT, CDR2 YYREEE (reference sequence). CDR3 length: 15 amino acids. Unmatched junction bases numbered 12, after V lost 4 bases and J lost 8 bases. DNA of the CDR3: TGTGCCAGCAGCCCGGACAGGCCCCTTACCGATGAGCAGTTCTTC. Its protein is CASSPDRPLTDEQFF.

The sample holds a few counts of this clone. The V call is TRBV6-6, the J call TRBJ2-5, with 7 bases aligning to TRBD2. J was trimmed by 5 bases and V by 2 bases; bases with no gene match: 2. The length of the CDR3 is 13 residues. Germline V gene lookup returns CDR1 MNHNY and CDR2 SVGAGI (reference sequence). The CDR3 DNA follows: TGTGCCAGCAGTTACGCCGGGAGGGAGACCCAGTACTTC. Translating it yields CASSYAGRETQYF.

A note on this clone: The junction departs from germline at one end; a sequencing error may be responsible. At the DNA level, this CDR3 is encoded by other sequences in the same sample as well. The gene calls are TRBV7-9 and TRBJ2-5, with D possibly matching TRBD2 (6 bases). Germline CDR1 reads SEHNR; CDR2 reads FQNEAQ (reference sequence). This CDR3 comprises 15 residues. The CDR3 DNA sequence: TGCGCCAGCAGCCAACCCGGGACTCGCCAAGAGACCCAGTACTTC. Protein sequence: CASSQPGTRQETQYF.

This CDR3 reads CSASNWRTQYF. The CDR3 DNA is TGCAGCGCATCGAATTGGAGGACCCAGTACTTC. The J gene is TRBJ2-5, the V gene TRBV29-1; D gene unclear. In germline, CDR1 is SQVTM, CDR2 ANQGSEA. The CDR3 spans 11 residues. Trimming took 7 bases from V and 7 from J, leaving 13 bases between them.

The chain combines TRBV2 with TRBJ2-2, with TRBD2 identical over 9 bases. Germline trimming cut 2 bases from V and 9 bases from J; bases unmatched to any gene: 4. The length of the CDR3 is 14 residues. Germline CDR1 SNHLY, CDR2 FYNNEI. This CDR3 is CASSELAGSRELFF. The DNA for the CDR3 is TGTGCCAGCAGTGAACTAGCGGGAAGCCGGGAGCTGTTTTTT.

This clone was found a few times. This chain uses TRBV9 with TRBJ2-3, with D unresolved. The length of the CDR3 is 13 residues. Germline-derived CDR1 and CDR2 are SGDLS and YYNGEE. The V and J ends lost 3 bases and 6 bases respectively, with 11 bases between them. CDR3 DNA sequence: TGTGCCAGCAGCGCACGAGGTTGGGATACGCAGTATTTT. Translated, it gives CASSARGWDTQYF.

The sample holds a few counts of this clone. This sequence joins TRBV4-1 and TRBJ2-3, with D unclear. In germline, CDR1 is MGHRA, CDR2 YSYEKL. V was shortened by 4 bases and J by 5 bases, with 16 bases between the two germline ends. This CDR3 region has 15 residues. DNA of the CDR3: TGCGCCAGCAGCCTTTTGAACAGAGTAAAAGATACGCAGTATTTT. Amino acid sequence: CASSLLNRVKDTQYF.

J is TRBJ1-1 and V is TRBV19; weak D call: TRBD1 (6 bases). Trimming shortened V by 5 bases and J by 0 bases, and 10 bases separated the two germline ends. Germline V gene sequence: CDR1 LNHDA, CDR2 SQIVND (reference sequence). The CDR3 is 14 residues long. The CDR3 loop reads CASSHRAMNTEAFF. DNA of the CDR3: TGTGCCAGTAGTCACAGGGCAATGAACACTGAAGCTTTCTTT.

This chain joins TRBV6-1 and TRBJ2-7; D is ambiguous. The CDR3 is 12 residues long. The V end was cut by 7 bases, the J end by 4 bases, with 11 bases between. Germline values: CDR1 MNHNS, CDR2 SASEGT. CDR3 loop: CASTNPTYEQYF. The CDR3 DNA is TGTGCCAGCACCAACCCCACATACGAGCAGTACTTC.

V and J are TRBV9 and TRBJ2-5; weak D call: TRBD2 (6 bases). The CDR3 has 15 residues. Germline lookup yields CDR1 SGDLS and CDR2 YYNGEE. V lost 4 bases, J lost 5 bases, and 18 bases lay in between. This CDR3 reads CASSSREAGGETQYF. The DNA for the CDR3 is TGTGCCAGCAGCTCACGTGAAGCGGGTGGGGAGACCCAGTACTTC.

CDR3 in DNA: TGTGCCAGCAGCTTGGCCGTGGGGACTAGCGGGGTTCGTACCGGGGAGCTGTTTTTT. Protein: CASSLAVGTSGVRTGELFF. The rearrangement links TRBV5-4 to TRBJ2-2; 13 bases match TRBD2. V shed 0 bases, J shed 5 bases, and the junction held 10 bases outside the gene matches. Looked up from germline, CDR1 is SGHNT and CDR2 is YYREEE (reference sequence). This CDR3 region has 19 residues.

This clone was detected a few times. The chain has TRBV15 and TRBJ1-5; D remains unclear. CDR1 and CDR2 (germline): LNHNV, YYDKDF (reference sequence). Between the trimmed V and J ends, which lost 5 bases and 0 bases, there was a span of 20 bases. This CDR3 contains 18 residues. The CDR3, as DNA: TGTGCCACCAGCTCAACCTCCTGGTTAGTTTATAGCAATCAGCCCCAGCATTTT. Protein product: CATSSTSWLVYSNQPQHF.

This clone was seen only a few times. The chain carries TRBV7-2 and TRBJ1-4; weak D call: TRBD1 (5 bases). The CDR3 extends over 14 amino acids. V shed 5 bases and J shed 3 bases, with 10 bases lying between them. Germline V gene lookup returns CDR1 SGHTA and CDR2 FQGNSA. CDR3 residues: CASSGAGSNEKLFF. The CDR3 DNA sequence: TGTGCCAGCAGCGGCGCAGGGTCTAATGAAAAACTGTTTTTT.

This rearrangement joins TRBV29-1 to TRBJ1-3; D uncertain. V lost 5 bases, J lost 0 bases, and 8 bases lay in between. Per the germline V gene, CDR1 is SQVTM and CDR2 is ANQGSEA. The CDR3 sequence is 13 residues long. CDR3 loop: CSVRELSGNTIYF. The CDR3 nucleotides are TGCAGCGTTAGAGAACTCTCTGGAAACACCATATATTTT.

CDR3 sequence reads: CASSKRASGRIRQETQYF. CDR3 DNA sequence: TGTGCCAGCAGCAAAAGGGCTAGCGGGAGGATTCGGCAAGAGACCCAGTACTTC. The chain links TRBV21-1 to TRBJ2-5; TRBD2, as called in the table, went unchecked against the DNA. TRBV21-1 is an annotated pseudogene. CDR3 length equals 18 residues.

CDR3 coding DNA: TGCGCCAGCAGCCAAGCCCGGACTAGCGGGAGGATCTATGAGCAGTTCTTC. Encoded protein: CASSQARTSGRIYEQFF. This chain connects TRBV4-3 to TRBJ2-1; TRBD2 agrees at 14 bases. The CDR3 consists of 17 residues. Germline loops: CDR1 LGHNA, CDR2 YSLEER. With V trimmed by 1 base and J by 8 bases, 7 bases remained unmatched.